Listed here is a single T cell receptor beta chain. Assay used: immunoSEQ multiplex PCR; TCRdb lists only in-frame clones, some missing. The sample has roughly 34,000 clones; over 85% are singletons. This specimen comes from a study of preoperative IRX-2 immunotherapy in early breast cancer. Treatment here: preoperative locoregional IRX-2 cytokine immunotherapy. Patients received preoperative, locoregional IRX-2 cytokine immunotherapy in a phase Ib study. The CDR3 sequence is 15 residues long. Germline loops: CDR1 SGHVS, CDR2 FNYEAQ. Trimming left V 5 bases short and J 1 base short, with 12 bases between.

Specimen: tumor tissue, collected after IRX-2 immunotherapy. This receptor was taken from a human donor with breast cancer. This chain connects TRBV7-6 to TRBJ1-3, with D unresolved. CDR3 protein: CASSHGRDSGNTIYF. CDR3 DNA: TGTGCCAGCAGCCATGGACGGGATTCTGGAAACACCATATATTTT.